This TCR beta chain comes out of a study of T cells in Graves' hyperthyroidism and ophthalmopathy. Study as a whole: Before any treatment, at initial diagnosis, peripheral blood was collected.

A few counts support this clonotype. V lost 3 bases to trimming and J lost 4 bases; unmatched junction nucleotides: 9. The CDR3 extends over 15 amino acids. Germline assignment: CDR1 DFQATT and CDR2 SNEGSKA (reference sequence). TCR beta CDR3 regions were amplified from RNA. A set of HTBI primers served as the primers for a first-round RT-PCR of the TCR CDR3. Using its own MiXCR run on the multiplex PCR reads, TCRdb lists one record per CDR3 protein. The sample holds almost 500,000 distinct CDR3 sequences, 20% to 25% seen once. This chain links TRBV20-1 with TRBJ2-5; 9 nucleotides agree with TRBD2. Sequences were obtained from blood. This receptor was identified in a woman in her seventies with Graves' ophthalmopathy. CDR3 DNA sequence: TGCAGTGCTAGCCCCAGGGGCGGGAGGGGAGAGACCCAGTACTTC. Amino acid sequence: CSASPRGGRGETQYF.